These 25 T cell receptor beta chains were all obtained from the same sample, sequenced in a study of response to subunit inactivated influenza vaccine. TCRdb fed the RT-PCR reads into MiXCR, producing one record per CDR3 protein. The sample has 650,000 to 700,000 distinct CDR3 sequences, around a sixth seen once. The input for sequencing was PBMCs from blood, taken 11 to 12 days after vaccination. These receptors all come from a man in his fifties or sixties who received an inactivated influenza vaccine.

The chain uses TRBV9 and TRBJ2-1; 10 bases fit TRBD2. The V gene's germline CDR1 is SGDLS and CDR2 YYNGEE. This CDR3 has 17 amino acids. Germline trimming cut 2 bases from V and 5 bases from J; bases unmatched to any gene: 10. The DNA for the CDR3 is TGTGCCAGCAGCGTCTCCCCTAGCGGGAGTAGTAACAATGAGCAGTTCTTC. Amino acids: CASSVSPSGSSNNEQFF.

The CDR3 sequence: CASRLDRGTGELFF. The CDR3 DNA follows: TGTGCCAGCAGATTAGACAGGGGGACCGGGGAGCTGTTTTTT. This rearrangement joins TRBV27 to TRBJ2-2, with TRBD1 matching 9 bases. Germline CDR1 reads MNHEY; CDR2 reads SMNVEV (reference sequence). This CDR3 has 14 amino acids. Germline trimming cut 6 bases from V and 5 bases from J; bases unmatched to any gene: 4.

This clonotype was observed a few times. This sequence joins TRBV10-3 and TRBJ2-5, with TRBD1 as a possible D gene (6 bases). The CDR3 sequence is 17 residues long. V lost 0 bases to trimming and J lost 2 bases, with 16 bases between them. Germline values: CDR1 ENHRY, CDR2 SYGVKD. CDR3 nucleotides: TGTGCCATCAGTGAGTCAAGGGGGTTGGGTACACAAGAGACCCAGTACTTC. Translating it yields CAISESRGLGTQETQYF.

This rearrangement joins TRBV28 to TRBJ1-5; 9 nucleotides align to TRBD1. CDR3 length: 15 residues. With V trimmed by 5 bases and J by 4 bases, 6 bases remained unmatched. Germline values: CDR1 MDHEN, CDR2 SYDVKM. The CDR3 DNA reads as TGTGCCAGCAGTCGGGACAGGGAGGGAAATCAGCCCCAGCATTTT. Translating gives CASSRDREGNQPQHF.

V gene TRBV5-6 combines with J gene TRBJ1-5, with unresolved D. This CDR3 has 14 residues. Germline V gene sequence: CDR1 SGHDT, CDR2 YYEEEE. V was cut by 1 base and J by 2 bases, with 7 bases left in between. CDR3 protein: CASSLHGRNQPQHF. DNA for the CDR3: TGTGCCAGCAGCTTGCATGGGCGCAATCAGCCCCAGCATTTT.

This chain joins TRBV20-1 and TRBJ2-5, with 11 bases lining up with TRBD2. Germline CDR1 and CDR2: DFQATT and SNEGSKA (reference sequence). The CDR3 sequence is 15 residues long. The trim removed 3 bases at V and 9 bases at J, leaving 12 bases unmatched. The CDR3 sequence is CSARTSGVDLGAQYF. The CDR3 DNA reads TGCAGTGCTAGGACTAGCGGGGTAGATCTAGGGGCCCAGTACTTC.

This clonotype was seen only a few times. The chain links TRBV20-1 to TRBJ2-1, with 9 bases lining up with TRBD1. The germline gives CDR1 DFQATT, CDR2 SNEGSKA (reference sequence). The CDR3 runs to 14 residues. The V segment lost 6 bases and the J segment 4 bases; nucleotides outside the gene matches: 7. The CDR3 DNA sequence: TGCAGTGCGCTCGGGACAGGGAGGTACAATGAGCAGTTCTTC. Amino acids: CSALGTGRYNEQFF.

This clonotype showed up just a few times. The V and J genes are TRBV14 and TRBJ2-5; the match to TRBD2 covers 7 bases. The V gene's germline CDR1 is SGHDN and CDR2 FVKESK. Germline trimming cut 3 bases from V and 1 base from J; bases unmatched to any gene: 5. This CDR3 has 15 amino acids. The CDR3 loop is CASSQILALQETQYF. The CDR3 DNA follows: TGTGCCAGCAGCCAGATACTAGCGCTCCAAGAGACCCAGTACTTC.

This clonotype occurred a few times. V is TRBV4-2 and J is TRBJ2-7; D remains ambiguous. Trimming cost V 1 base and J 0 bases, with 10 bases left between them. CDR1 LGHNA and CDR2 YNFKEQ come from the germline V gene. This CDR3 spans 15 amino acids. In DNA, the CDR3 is TGTGCCAGCAGCCAAGGACGTCTGAGCTCCTACGAGCAGTACTTC. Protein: CASSQGRLSSYEQYF.

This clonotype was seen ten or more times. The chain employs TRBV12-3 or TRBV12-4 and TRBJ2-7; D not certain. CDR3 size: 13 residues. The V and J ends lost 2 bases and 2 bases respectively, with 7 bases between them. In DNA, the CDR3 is TGTGCCAGCAGTTTAAACAGAGCCTACGAGCAGTACTTC. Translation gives CASSLNRAYEQYF.

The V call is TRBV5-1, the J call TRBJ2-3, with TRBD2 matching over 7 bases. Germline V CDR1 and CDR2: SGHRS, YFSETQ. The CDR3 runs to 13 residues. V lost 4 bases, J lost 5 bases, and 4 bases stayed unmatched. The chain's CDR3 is CASSASGGDTQYF. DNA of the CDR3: TGCGCCAGCAGCGCTTCGGGGGGAGATACGCAGTATTTT.

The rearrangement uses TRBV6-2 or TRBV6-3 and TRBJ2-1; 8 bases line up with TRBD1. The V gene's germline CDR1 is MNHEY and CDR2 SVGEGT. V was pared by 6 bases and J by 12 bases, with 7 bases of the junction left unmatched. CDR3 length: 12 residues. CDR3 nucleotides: TGTGCCAGCAGGCAGGGGGCGTCCCGGCAGTTCTTC. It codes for CASRQGASRQFF.

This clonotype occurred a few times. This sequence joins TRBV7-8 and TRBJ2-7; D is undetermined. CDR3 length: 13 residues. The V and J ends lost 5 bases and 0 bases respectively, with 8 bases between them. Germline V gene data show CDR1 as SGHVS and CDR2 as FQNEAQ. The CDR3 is CASSADGSYEQYF. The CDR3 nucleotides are TGTGCCAGCAGCGCGGACGGCTCCTACGAGCAGTACTTC.

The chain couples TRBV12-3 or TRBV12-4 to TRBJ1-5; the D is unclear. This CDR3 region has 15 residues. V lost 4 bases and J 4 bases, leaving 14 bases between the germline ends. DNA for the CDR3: TGTGCCAGCAGTTCGGACGGAGGGAGGAATCAGCCCCAGCATTTT. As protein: CASSSDGGRNQPQHF.

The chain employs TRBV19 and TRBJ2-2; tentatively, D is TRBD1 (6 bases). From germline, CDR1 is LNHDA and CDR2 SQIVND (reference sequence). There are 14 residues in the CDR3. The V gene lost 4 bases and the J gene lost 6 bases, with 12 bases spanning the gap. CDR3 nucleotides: TGTGCCAGTAGTAAATCAGGGGTGGCCGGGGAGCTGTTTTTT. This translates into CASSKSGVAGELFF.

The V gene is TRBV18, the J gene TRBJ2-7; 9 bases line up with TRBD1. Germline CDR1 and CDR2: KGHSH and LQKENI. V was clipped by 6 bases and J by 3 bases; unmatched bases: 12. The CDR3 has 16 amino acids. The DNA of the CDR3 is TGTGCCAGCTCTCCGACCTTCCGGACAGGGGACTACGAGCAGTACTTC. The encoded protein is CASSPTFRTGDYEQYF.

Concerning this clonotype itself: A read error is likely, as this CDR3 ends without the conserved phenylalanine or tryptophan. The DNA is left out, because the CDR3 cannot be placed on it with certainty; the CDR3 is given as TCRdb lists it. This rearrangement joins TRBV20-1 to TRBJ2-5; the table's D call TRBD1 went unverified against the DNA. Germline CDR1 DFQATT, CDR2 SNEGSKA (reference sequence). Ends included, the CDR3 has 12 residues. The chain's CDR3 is CSASSRGAGLVV.

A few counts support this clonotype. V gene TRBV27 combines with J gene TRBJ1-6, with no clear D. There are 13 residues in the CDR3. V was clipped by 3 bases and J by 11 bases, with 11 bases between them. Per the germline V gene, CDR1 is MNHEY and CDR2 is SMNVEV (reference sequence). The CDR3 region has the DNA TGTGCCAGCAGTTTTAAGGGCCCCACACCCCTCCACTTT. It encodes CASSFKGPTPLHF.

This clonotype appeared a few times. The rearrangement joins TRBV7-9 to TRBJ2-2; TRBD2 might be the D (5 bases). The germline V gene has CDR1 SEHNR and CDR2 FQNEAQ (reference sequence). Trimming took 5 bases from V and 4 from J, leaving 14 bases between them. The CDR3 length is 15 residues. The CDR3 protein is CASSPADGSTGELFF. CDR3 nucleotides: TGTGCCAGCAGCCCAGCGGACGGTTCCACCGGGGAGCTGTTTTTT.

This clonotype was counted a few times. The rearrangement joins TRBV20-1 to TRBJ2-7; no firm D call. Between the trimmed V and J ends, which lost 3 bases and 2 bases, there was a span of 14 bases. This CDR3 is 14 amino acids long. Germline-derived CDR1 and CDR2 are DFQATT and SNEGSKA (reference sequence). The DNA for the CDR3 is TGCAGTGCTAGCATCCAGGCAATCACCTACGAGCAGTACTTC. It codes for CSASIQAITYEQYF.

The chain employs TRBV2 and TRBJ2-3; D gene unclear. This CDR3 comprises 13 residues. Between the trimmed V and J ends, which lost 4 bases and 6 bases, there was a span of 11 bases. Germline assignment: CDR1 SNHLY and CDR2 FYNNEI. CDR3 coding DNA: TGTGCCAGCAGTGTCAGCTTTGGGGATACGCAGTATTTT. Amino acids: CASSVSFGDTQYF.

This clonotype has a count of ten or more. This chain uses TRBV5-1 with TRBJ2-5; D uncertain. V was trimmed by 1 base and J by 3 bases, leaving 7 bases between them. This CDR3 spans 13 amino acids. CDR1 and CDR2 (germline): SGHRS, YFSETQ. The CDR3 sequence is CASSLLWEETQYF. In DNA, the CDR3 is TGCGCCAGCAGCTTGTTGTGGGAAGAGACCCAGTACTTC.

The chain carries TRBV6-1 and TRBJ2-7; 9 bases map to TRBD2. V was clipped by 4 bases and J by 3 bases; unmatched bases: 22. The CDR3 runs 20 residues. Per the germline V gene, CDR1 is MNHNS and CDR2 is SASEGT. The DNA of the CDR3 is TGTGCCAGCAGTGGAATTGACAGGTCGTCCCAGCTAGCGGGAATCTACGAGCAGTACTTC. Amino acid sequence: CASSGIDRSSQLAGIYEQYF.

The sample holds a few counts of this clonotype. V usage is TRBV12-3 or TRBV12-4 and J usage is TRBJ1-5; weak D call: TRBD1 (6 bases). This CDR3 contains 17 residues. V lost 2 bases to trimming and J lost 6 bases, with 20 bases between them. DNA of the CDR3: TGTGCCAGCAGTTTAAGTCAGACAAAGGGGGTGTCTCAGCCCCAGCATTTT. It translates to CASSLSQTKGVSQPQHF.

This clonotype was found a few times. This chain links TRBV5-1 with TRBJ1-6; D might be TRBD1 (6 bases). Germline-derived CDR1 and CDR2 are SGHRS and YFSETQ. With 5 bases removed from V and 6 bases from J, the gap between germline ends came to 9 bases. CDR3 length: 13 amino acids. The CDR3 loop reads CASSRGPNSPLHF. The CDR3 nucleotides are TGCGCCAGCAGTCGGGGGCCTAATTCACCCCTCCACTTT.